This T cell receptor (beta chain) was sequenced in a study of cytomegalovirus exposure and HLA in healthy donors. Overall study findings and caveats: According to a subsequent analysis, TCR clusters identified in the first cohort showed a tendency to co-occur across the 120 validation repertoires.

Assay used: immunoSEQ multiplex PCR; TCRdb lists only in-frame clones, some missing. The sample has over 200,000 clones; around 87% are singletons. Trimming took off 1 base at V and 5 bases at J, with 11 bases between the two ends. Germline V gene sequence: CDR1 SGHAT, CDR2 FQDESV (reference sequence). The CDR3 is made up of 14 amino acids. Note on this clone: As yet, its antigen is unknown.

The sample comprised PBMCs. The sequence was obtained from a woman aged 18-35 years in good health and CMV-seronegative. The chain recombines TRBV11-1 with TRBJ1-1; TRBD1 might be the D (6 bases). The CDR3 DNA follows: TGTGCCAGCAGCTTAGGCTACAGGGTTACTGAAGCTTTCTTT. This codes for CASSLGYRVTEAFF.